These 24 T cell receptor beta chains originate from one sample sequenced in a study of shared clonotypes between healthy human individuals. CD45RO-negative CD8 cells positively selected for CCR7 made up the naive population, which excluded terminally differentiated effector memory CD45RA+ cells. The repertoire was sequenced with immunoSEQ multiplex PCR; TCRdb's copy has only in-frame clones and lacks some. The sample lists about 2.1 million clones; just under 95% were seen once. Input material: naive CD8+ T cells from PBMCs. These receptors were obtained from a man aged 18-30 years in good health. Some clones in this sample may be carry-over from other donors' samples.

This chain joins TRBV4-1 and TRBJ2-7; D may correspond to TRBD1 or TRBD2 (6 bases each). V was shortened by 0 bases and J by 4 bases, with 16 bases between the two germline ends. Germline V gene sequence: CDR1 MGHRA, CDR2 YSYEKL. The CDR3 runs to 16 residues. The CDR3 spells CASSQDDLGGRYEQYF. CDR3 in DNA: TGCGCCAGCAGCCAAGATGATTTAGGGGGGAGATACGAGCAGTACTTC.

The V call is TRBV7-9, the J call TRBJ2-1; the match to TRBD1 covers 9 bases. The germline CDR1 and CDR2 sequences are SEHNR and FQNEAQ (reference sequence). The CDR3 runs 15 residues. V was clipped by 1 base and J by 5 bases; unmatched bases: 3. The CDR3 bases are TGTGCCAGCAGCTTAGGAAGGACAGGGGACAATGAGCAGTTCTTC. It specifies CASSLGRTGDNEQFF.

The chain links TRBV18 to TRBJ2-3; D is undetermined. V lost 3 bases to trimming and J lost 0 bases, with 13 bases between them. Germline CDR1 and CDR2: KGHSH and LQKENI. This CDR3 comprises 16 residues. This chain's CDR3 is CASSPPHLTSTDTQYF. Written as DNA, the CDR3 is TGTGCCAGCTCACCTCCACACCTTACTAGCACAGATACGCAGTATTTT.

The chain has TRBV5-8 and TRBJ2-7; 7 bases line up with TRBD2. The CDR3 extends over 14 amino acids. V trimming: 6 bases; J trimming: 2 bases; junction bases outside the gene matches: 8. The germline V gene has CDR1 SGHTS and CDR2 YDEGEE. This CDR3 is CASTNKRDPYEQYF. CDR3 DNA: TGTGCCAGCACCAACAAGCGGGACCCCTACGAGCAGTACTTC.

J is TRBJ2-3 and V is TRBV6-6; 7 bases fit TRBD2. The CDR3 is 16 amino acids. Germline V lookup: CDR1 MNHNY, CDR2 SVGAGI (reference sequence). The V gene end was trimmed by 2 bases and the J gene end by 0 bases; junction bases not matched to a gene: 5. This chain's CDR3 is CASSYIGGSSTDTQYF. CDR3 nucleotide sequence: TGTGCCAGCAGTTACATAGGCGGGAGTAGCACAGATACGCAGTATTTT.

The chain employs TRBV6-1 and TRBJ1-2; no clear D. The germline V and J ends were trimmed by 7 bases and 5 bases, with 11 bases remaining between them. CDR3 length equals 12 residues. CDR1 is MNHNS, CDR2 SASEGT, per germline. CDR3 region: CASTTGPYGYTF. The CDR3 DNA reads TGTGCCAGCACTACCGGGCCTTATGGCTACACCTTC.

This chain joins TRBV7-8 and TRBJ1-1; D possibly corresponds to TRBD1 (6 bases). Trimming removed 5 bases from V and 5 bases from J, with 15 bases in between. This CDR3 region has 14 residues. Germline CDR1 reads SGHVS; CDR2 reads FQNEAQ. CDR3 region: CASSPGGRGTEAFF. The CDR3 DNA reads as TGTGCCAGCAGCCCCGGGGGGCGCGGGACTGAAGCTTTCTTT.

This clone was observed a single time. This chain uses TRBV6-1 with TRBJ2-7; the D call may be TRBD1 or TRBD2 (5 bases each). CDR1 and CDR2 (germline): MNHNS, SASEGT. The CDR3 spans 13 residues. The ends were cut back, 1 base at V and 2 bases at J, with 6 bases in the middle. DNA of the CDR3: TGTGCCAGCAGTGAAGGGGACCCCTACGAGCAGTACTTC. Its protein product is CASSEGDPYEQYF.

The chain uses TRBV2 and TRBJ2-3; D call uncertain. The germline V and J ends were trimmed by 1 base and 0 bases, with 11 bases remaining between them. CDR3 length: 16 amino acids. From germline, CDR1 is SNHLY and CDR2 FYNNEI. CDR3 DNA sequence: TGTGCCAGCAGTGAAGGGGCGGCCACTAGCACAGATACGCAGTATTTT. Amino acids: CASSEGAATSTDTQYF.

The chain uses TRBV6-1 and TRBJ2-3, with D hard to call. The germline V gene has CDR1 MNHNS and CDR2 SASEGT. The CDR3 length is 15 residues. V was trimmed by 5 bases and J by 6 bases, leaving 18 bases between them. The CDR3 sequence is CASSSPPSRRDTQYF. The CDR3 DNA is TGTGCCAGCAGTAGCCCGCCGAGCCGCAGGGATACGCAGTATTTT.

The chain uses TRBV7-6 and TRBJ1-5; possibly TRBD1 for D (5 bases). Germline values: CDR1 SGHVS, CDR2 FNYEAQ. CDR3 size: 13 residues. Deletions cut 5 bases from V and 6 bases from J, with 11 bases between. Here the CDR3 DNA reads TGTGCCAGCAGCCCATTGGGGGGTCAGCCCCAGCATTTT. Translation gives CASSPLGGQPQHF.

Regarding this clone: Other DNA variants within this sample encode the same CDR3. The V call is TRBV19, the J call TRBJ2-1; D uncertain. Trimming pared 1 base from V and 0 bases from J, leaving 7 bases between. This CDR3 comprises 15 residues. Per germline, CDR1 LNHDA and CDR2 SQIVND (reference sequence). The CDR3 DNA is TGTGCCAGTAGTATAGGACCGAGCTCCTACAATGAGCAGTTCTTC. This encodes CASSIGPSSYNEQFF.

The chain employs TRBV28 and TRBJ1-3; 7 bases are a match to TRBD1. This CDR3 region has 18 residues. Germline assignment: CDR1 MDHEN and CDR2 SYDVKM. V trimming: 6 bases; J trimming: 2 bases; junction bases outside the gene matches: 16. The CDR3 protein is CASRTLGRTGGTGNTIYF. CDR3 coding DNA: TGTGCCAGCAGGACACTCGGACGGACAGGAGGGACTGGAAACACCATATATTTT.

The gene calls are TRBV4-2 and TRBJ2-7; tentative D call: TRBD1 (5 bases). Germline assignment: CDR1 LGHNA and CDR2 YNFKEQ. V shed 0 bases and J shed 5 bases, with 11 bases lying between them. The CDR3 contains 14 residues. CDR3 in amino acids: CASSQDSRADEQYF. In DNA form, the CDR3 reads TGTGCCAGCAGCCAAGATAGCAGGGCTGACGAGCAGTACTTC.

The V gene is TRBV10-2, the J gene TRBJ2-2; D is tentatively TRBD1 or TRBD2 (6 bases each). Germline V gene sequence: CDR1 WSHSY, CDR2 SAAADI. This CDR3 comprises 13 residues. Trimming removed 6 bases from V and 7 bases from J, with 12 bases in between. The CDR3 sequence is CASRRQDYGELFF. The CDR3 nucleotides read TGCGCCAGCAGGAGACAGGACTACGGGGAGCTGTTTTTT.

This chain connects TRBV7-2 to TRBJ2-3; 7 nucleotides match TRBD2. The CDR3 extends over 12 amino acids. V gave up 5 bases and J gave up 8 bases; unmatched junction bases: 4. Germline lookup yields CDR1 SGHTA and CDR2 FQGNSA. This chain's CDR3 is CASSAREATQYF. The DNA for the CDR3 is TGTGCCAGCAGCGCCCGGGAGGCTACGCAGTATTTT.

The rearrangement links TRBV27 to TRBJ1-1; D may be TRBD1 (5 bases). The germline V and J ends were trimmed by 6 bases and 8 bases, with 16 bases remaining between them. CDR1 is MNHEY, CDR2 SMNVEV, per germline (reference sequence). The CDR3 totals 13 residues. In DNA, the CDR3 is TGTGCCAGCAGCATAAACCCGGGGGTCGAAGCTTTCTTT. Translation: CASSINPGVEAFF.

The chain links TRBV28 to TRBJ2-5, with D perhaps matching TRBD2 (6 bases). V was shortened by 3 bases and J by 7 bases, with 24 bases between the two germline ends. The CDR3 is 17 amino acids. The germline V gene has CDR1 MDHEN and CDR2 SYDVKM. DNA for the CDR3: TGTGCCAGCAGTTTCGAACTAGCATTTTCCCGAACAGGGACCCAGTACTTC. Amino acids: CASSFELAFSRTGTQYF.

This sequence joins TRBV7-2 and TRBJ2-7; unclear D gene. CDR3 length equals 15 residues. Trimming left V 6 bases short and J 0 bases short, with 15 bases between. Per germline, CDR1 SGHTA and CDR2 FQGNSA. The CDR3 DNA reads TGTGCCAGCAGACCCCGTGGGCCTAGCTCCTACGAGCAGTACTTC. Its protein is CASRPRGPSSYEQYF.

Here the CDR3 DNA reads TGTGCCAGCACTCTGTATCCCCCCGCCGGCAGGCTTAATGAAAAACTGTTTTTT. Its translation is CASTLYPPAGRLNEKLFF. The rearrangement uses TRBV27 and TRBJ1-4; D is unresolved. V was shortened by 7 bases and J by 4 bases, with 25 bases between the two germline ends. The germline CDR1 and CDR2 sequences are MNHEY and SMNVEV (reference sequence). The CDR3 loop spans 18 amino acids.

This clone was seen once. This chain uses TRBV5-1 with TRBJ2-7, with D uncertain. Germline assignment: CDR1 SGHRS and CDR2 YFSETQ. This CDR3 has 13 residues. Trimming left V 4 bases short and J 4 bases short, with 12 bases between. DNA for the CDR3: TGCGCCAGCAGCCCGATCGGGTCATACGAGCAGTACTTC. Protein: CASSPIGSYEQYF.

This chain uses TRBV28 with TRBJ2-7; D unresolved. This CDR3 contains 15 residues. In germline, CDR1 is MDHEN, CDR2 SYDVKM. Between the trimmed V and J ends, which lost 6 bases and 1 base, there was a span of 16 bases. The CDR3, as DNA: TGTGCCAGCAGATGGAAAGGACCCACATCCTACGAGCAGTACTTC. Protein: CASRWKGPTSYEQYF.

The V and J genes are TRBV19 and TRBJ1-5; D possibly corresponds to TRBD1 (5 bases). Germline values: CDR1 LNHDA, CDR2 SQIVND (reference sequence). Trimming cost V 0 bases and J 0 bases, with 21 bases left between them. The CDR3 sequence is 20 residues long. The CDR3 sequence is CASSIDHETAFFYSNQPQHF. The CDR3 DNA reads TGTGCCAGTAGTATAGATCACGAGACAGCGTTTTTTTATAGCAATCAGCCCCAGCATTTT.

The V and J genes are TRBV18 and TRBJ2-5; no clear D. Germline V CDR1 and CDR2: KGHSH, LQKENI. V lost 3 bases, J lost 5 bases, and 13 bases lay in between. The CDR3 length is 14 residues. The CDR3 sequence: CASSPRDLRETQYF. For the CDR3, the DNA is TGTGCCAGCTCACCCAGAGACTTGAGGGAGACCCAGTACTTC.